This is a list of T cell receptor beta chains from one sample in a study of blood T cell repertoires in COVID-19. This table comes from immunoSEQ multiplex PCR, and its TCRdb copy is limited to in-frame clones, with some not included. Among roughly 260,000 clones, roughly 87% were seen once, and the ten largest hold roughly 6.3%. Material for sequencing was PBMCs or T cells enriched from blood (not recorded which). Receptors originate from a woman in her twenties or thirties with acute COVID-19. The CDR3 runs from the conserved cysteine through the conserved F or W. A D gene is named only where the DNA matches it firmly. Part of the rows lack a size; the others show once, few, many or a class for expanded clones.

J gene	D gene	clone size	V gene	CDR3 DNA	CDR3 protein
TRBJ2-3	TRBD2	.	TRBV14	TGTGCCAGCAGCCAAGTTAGCGGGAGTCTTACAGATACGCAGTATTTT	CASSQVSGSLTDTQYF
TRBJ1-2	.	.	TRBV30	TGTGCCTGGAACAGGAACTATGGCTACACCTTC	CAWNRNYGYTF
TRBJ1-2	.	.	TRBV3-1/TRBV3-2	TGTGCCAGCAGCCAGGCTCTGCATGGCTACACCTTC	CASSQALHGYTF
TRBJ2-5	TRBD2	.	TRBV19	TGTGCCAGTAGTTCACCGGGACTAGCGGGAGAACAAGAGACCCAGTACTTC	CASSSPGLAGEQETQYF
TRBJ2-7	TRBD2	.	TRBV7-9	TGTGCCAGCAGCCCCGGGCTAGCGGGGACCCACGAGCAGTACTTC	CASSPGLAGTHEQYF
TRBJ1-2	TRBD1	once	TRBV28	TGTGCCAGCAGTTTATTGTGGGCAGGGGGTAATGGCTACACCTTC	CASSLLWAGGNGYTF
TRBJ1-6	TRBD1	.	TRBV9	TGTGCCAGCAGCGCCCTAACAGGGGTGGTTTCACCCCTCCACTTT	CASSALTGVVSPLHF
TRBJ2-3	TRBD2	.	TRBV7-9	TGTGCCAGCAGCTTAGGTGATAGCGGGAACTCAGATACGCAGTATTTT	CASSLGDSGNSDTQYF
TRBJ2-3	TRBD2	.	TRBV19	TGTGCCAGTACCCCCTGGGGGGGAGCCACAGATACGCAGTATTTT	CASTPWGGATDTQYF
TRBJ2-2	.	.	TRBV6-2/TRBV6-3	TGTGCCAGCAGCGTTAGGGGAACCGGGGAGCTGTTTTTT	CASSVRGTGELFF
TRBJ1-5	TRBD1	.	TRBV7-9	TGTGCCAGCAGCGCGGGACAGGGGGGTCAGCCCCAGCATTTT	CASSAGQGGQPQHF
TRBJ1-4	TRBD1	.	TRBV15	TGTGCCACCAGCAGAAAACAGGGGACTAATGAAAAACTGTTTTTT	CATSRKQGTNEKLFF
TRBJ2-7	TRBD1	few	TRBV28	TGTGCCACTTCGACAGGGGGACGACCCTACGAGCAGTACTTC	CATSTGGRPYEQYF
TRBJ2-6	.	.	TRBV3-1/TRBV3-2	TGTGCCAGCAGCCCTCCCGGAGGGGGCGCGGTTGGGGCCAACGTCCTGACTTTC	CASSPPGGGAVGANVLTF
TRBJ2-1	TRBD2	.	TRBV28	TGTGCCAGCACTACGGCGGCGGGAGGGCCACGGAATGAGCAGTTCTTC	CASTTAAGGPRNEQFF
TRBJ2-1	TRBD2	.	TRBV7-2	TGTGCCAGCAGTCTAGCGGGACACAATGAGCAGTTCTTC	CASSLAGHNEQFF
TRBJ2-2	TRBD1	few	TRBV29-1	TGCAGCGTTGATTGGCAGGGGGATACCGGGGAGCTGTTTTTT	CSVDWQGDTGELFF
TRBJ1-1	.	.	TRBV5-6	TGTGCCAGCAGCTGGAGGGCTAACACTGAAGCTTTCTTT	CASSWRANTEAFF
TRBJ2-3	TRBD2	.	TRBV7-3	TGTGCCAGCAGCTTATACTCTTCCGCGGGAGGGCGGGCAGATACGCAGTATTTT	CASSLYSSAGGRADTQYF
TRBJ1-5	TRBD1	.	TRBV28	TGTGCCAGCAGAGGACAGGGGAGAAATCAGCCCCAGCATTTT	CASRGQGRNQPQHF
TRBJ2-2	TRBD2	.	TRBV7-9	TGTGCCAGCAGCCCGGAGACTAGCGGGAGGGCCGGGGAGCTGTTTTTT	CASSPETSGRAGELFF
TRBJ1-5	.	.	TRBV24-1	TGTGCCACCAGAAGCCTAAAGGGACACGATAATCAGCCCCAGCATTTT	CATRSLKGHDNQPQHF
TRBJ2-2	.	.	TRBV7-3	TGTGCCAGCAGCTTATCGGCAGGCGGGGAGCTGTTTTTT	CASSLSAGGELFF
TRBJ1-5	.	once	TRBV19	TGTGCCAGTAGTATCCAGGGTGGACAGCCCCAGCATTTT	CASSIQGGQPQHF
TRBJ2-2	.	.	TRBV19	TGTGCCTCCACAGGCCATGTGACGAGTTCGCCCGGGGAGCTGTTTTTT	CASTGHVTSSPGELFF
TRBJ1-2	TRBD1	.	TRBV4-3	TGCGCCAGCAGCCAAGGATCAACAGGGGGCATACGGCACTATGGCTACACCTTC	CASSQGSTGGIRHYGYTF
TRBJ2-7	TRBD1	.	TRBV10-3	TGTGCCATCAGTGGGGACAGGGGGCGGGAGCAGTACTTC	CAISGDRGREQYF
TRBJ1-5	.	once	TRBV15	TGTGCCACCAGCAGAGAGCAGGGTGGCAATCAGCCCCAGCATTTT	CATSREQGGNQPQHF
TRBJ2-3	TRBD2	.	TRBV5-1	TGCGCCAGCAGCTCAAATAGCGGGAATGCAGATACGCAGTATTTT	CASSSNSGNADTQYF
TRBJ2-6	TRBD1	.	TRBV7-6	TGTGCCAGCGGGACAGGGGGTTTTGAAGCCGGGGCCAACGTCCTGACTTTC	CASGTGGFEAGANVLTF
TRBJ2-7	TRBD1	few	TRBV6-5	TGTGCCAGCAGTTCCCGACAGGGGGCCCACGAGCAGTACTTC	CASSSRQGAHEQYF
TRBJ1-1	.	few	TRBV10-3	TGTGCCATCAGTGAGGTGGGGCGGCGAGTCACTGAAGCTTTCTTT	CAISEVGRRVTEAFF
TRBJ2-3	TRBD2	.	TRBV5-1	TGCGCCAGCAGCCCCGATGCGGGAGGCCCCACAGATACGCAGTATTTT	CASSPDAGGPTDTQYF
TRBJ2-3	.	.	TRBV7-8	TGTGCCAGCAGCCTTACGTCGGGACTCAGCACAGATACGCAGTATTTT	CASSLTSGLSTDTQYF
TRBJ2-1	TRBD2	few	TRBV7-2	TGTGCCAGCAACAAAAGGGCGGGAGGTCGAGACAATGAGCAGTTCTTC	CASNKRAGGRDNEQFF
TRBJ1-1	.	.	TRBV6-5	TGTGCCAGCAGGGGGGAGGGGGAAGCTTTCTTT	CASRGEGEAFF
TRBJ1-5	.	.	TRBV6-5	TGTGCCAGCAGTCCCCTACAGGGTCGGAATCAGCCCCAGCATTTT	CASSPLQGRNQPQHF
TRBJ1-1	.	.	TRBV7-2	TGTGCCAGCAGCTTAGGGCCAGGTTCGTGGGCTTTCTTT	CASSLGPGSWAFF
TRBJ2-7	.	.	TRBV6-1	TGTGCCAGCAGTACACCCAAAGGGGCGACCTACGAGCAGTACTTC	CASSTPKGATYEQYF
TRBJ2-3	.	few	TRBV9	TGTGCCAGCAGCGTTGGGGCGGGGGCTTCAGGTGCAGATACGCAGTATTTT	CASSVGAGASGADTQYF
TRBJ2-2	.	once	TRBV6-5	TGTGCCAGCAGTTACTCTAGAGTTTTCACCGGGGAGCTGTTTTTT	CASSYSRVFTGELFF
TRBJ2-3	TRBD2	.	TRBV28	TGTGCCAGCAAGACTAGCGGGAGCACAGATACGCAGTATTTT	CASKTSGSTDTQYF
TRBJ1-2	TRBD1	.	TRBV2	TGTGCCAGCAGTGATTCAGTCGACAGGGGGTACAACTATGGCTACACCTTC	CASSDSVDRGYNYGYTF
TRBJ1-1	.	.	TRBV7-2	TGTGCCAGCAGCTTAGTGGTCGGACAGAACACTGAAGCTTTCTTT	CASSLVVGQNTEAFF
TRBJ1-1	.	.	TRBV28	TGTGCCAGCAGGAACCCCCGGGGGAACACTGAAGCTTTCTTT	CASRNPRGNTEAFF
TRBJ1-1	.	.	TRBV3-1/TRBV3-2	TGTGCCAGCAGCCACAGGGCCAGGGTAGCTGAAGCTTTCTTT	CASSHRARVAEAFF
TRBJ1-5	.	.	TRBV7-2	TGTGCCAGCAGCTTAGGGGGCCCCCTCAATCAGCCCCAGCATTTT	CASSLGGPLNQPQHF
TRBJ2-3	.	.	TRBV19	TGTGCCAGTAGTATGGCGGGAGCACAGGGTACGCAGTATTTT	CASSMAGAQGTQYF
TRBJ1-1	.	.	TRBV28	TGTGCCAGCAGTTTAGTAAGAGATTTGAACACTGAAGCTTTCTTT	CASSLVRDLNTEAFF
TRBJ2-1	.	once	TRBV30	TGTGCCTGGAGTGTACTATTTGCGGGTGAGCAGTTCTTC	CAWSVLFAGEQFF
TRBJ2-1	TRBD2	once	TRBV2	TGTGCCAGCAGGGGGATCAGCGGGGGCCGACGTAATGAGCAGTTCTTC	CASRGISGGRRNEQFF
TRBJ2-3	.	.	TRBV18	TGTGCCAGCTCACCAATGTATCCGGGTCCCCAAGCTCCAGATACGCAGTATTTT	CASSPMYPGPQAPDTQYF
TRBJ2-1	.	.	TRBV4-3	TGCGCCAGCAGCCAAGATCGGAGGACTACCTACAATGAGCAGTTCTTC	CASSQDRRTTYNEQFF